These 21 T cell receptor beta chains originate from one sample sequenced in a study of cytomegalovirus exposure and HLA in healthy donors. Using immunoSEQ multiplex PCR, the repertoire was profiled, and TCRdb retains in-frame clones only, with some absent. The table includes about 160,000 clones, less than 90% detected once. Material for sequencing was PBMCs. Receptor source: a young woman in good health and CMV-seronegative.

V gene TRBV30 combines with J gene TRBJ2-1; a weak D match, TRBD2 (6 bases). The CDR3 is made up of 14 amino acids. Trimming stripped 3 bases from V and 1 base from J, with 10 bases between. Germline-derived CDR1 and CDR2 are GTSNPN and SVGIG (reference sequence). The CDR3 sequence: CAWSSRGSYNEQFF. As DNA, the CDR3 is TGTGCCTGGAGCAGTCGGGGGTCCTACAATGAGCAGTTCTTC.

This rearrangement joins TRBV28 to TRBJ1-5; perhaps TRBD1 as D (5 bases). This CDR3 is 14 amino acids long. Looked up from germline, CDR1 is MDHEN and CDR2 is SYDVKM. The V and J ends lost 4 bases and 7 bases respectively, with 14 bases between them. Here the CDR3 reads CASSSETQGQPQHF. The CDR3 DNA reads TGTGCCAGCAGTTCCGAGACCCAGGGCCAGCCCCAGCATTTT.

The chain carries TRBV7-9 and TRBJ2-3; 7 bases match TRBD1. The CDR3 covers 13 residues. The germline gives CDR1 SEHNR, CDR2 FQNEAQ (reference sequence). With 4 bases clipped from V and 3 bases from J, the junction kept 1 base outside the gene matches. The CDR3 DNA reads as TGTGCCAGCAGCTACAGGGGAACAGATACGCAGTATTTT. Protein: CASSYRGTDTQYF. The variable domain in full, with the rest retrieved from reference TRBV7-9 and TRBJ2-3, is DTGVSQNPRHKITKRGQNVTFRCDPISEHNRLYWYRQTLGQGPEFLTYFQNEAQLEKSRLLSDRFSAERPKGSFSTLEIQRTEQGDSAMYLCASSYRGTDTQYFGPGTRLTVL.

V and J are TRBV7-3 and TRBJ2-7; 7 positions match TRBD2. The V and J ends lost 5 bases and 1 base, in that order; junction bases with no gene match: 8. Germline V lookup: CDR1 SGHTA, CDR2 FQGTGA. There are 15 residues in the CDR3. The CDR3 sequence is CASSPQGEGSYEQYF. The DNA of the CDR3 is TGTGCCAGCAGCCCCCAAGGGGAGGGGTCCTACGAGCAGTACTTC.

In DNA form, the CDR3 reads TGCGCCAGCAGTCCAGGGATCTATGGCTACACCTTC. Encoded protein: CASSPGIYGYTF. The V call is TRBV5-1, the J call TRBJ1-2; tentative D call: TRBD1 (5 bases). The germline V gene encodes CDR1 SGHRS and CDR2 YFSETQ. V was trimmed by 5 bases and J by 4 bases, leaving 9 bases between them. There are 12 residues in the CDR3. Full variable domain (outside the CDR3, taken from reference TRBV5-1 and TRBJ1-2): KAGVTQTPRYLIKTRGQQVTLSCSPISGHRSVSWYQQTPGQGLQFLFEYFSETQRNKGNFPGRFSGRQFSNSRSEMNVSTLELGDSALYLCASSPGIYGYTFGSGTRLTVV.

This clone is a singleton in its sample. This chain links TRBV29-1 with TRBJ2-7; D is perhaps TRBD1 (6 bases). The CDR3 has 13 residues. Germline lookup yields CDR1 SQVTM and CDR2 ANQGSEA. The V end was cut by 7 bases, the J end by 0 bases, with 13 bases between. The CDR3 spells CSGVRDNSYEQYF. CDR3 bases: TGCAGCGGCGTCCGGGACAACTCCTACGAGCAGTACTTC.

In DNA, the CDR3 is TGTGCCAGCAGCCCAGCACTAGCGGCCCCCACACGTTACGAGCAGTACTTC. The encoded protein is CASSPALAAPTRYEQYF. The V and J genes are TRBV2 and TRBJ2-7; TRBD2 agrees at 8 bases. There are 17 residues in the CDR3. The ends lost 6 bases at V and 4 bases at J; junction bases unmatched: 17. Germline CDR1 SNHLY, CDR2 FYNNEI.

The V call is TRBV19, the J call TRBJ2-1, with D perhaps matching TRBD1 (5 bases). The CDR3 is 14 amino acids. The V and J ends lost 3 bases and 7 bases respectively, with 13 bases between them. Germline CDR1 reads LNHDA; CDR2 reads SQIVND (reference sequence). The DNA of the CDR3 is TGTGCCAGTAGTATTAGGGGCATGGGGAATGAGCAGTTCTTC. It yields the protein CASSIRGMGNEQFF.

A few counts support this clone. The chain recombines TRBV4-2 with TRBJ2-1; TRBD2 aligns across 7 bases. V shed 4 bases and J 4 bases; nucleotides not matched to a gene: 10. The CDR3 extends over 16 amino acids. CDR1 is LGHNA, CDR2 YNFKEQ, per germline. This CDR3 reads CASSPNGGGRYNEQFF. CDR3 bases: TGTGCCAGCAGCCCCAATGGGGGAGGGAGGTACAATGAGCAGTTCTTC.

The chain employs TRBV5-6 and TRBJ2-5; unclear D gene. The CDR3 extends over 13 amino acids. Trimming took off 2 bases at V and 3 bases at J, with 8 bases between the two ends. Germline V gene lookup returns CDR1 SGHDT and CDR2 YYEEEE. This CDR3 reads CASSFDSKETQYF. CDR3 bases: TGTGCCAGCAGCTTTGATTCGAAAGAGACCCAGTACTTC.

The CDR3 spells CASSPLGGGDGYTF. The CDR3 DNA reads as TGTGCCAGCAGCCCCCTGGGGGGCGGAGATGGCTACACCTTC. The genes are TRBV5-4 and TRBJ1-2; tentative D call: TRBD1 (6 bases). CDR3 length: 14 residues. Trimming stripped 4 bases from V and 6 bases from J, with 16 bases between. Germline CDR1 and CDR2: SGHNT and YYREEE (reference sequence).

As DNA, the CDR3 is TGTGCCAGCTCAGCATCGACAGGGACCGGGGAGCTGTTTTTT. Its translation: CASSASTGTGELFF. V and J are TRBV18 and TRBJ2-2; TRBD1 agrees at 7 bases. Germline V CDR1 and CDR2: KGHSH, LQKENI. Trimming removed 5 bases from V and 5 bases from J; junction bases left unmatched: 5. CDR3 size: 14 residues.

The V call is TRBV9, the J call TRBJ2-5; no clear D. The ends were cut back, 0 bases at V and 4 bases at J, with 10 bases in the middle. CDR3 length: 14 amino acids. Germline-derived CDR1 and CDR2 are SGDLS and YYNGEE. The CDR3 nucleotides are TGTGCCAGCAGCGTAGATCAGCGTCCAGAGACCCAGTACTTC. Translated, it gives CASSVDQRPETQYF.

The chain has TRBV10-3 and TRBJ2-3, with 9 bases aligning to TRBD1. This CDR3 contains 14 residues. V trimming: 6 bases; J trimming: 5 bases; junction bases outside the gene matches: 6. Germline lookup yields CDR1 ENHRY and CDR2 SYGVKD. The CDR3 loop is CAIRKDRGVDTQYF. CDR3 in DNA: TGTGCCATCAGGAAGGACAGGGGTGTAGATACGCAGTATTTT.

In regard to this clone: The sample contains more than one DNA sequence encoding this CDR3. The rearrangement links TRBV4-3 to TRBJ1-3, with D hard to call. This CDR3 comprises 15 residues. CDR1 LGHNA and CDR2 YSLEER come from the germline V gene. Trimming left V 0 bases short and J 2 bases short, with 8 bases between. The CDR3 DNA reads TGCGCCAGCAGCCAAGATCGTGGTGCTGGAAACACCATATATTTT. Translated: CASSQDRGAGNTIYF.

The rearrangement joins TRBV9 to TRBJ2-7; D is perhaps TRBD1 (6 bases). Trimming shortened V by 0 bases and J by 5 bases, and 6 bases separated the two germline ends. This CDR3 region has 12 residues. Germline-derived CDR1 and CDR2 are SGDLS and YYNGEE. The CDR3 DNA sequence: TGTGCCAGCAGCGTAGCAGGGGACGAGCAGTACTTC. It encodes CASSVAGDEQYF.

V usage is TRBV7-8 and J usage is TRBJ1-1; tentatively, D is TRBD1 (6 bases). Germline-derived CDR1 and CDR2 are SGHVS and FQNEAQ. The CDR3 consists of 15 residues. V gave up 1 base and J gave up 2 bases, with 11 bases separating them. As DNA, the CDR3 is TGTGCCAGCAGCTTAGTCCCAGGGGAAAACACTGAAGCTTTCTTT. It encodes CASSLVPGENTEAFF.

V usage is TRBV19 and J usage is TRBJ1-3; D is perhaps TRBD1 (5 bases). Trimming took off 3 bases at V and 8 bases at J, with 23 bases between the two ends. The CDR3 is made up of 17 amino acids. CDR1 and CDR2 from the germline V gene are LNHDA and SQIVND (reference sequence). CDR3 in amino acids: CASSIPPPGRERDTIYF. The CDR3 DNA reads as TGTGCCAGTAGTATCCCCCCCCCGGGACGGGAGCGAGACACCATATATTTT.

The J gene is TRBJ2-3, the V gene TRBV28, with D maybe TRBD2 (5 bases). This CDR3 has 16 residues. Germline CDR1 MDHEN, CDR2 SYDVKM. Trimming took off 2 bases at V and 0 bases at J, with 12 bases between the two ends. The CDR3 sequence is CASSLGGSTSTDTQYF. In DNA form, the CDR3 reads TGTGCCAGCAGTTTAGGCGGGTCAACTAGCACAGATACGCAGTATTTT.

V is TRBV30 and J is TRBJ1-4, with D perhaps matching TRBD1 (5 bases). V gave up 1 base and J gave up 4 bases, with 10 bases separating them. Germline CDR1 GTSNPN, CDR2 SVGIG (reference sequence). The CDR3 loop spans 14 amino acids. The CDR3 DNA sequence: TGTGCCTGGAGTGAGGGGTGGGGTAATGAAAAACTGTTTTTT. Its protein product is CAWSEGWGNEKLFF.

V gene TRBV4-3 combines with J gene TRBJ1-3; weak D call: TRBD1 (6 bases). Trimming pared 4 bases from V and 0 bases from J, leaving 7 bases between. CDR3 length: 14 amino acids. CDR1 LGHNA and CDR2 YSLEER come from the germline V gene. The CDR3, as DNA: TGCGCCAGCAGCCTGGACAGCTCTGGAAACACCATATATTTT. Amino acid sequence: CASSLDSSGNTIYF.